The present T cell receptor (beta chain) was sequenced within a study of CD8+ T cells in alopecia areata. Stated treatment: oral pan-JAK inhibitor, 5-10 mg twice daily. CD4+ and CD8+ T cells were sorted from PBMCs. Reverse transcribed after extraction, RNA yielded cDNA as the sequencing template. Only in-frame clones appear in the TCRdb table, and some are missing; sequencing was by immunoSEQ multiplex PCR. The sample yields 200,000 to 250,000 clones, roughly three fifths seen once. This CDR3 comprises 12 residues. Trimming removed 3 bases from V and 0 bases from J, with 2 bases in between. Germline V gene sequence: CDR1 SGHVS, CDR2 FQNEAQ.

The receptor comes from a human donor with alopecia areata. The source material was CD4+ T cells sorted from blood, sampled at approximately week 44, from a patient treated with tofacitinib. This chain connects TRBV7-8 to TRBJ1-1; no reliable D call. The CDR3 protein is CASSFLNTEAFF. CDR3 in DNA: TGTGCCAGCAGCTTTTTGAACACTGAAGCTTTCTTT.